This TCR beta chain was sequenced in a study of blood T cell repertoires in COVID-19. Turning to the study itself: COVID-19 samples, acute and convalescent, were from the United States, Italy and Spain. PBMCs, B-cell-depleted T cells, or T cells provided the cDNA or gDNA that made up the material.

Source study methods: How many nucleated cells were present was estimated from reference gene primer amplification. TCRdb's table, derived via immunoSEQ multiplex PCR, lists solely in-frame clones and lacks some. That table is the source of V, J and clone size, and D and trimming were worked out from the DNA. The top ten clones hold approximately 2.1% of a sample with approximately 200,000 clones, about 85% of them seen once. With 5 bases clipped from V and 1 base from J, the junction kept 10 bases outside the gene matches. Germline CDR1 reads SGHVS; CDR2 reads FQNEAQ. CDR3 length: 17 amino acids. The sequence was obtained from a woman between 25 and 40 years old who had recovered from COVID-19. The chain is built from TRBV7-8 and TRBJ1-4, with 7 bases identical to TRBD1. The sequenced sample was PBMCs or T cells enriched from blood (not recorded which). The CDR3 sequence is CASSPRQGTRTNEKLFF. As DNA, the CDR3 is TGTGCCAGCAGCCCCAGACAGGGAACTAGAACTAATGAAAAACTGTTTTTT. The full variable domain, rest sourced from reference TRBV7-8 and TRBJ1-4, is GAGVSQSPRYKVAKRGQDVALRCDPISGHVSLFWYQQALGQGPEFLTYFQNEAQLDKSGLPSDRFFAERPEGSVSTLKIQRTQQEDSAVYLCASSPRQGTRTNEKLFFGSGTQLSVL.